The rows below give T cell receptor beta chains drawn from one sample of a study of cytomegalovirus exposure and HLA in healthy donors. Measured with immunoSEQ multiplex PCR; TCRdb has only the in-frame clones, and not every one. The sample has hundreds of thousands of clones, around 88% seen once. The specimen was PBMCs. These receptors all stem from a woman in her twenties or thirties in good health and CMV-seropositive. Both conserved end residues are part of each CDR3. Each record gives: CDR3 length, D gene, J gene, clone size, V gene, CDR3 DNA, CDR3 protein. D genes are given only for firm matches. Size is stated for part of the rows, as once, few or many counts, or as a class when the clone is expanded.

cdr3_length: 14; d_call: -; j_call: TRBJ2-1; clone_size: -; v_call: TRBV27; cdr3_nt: TGTGCCAGCAGTTTACGGACACTAATTAATGAGCAGTTCTTC; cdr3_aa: CASSLRTLINEQFF
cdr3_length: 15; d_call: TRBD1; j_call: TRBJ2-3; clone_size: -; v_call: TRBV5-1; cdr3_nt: TGCGCCAGCACCCCTGTGACAGGGAGCACAGATACGCAGTATTTT; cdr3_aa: CASTPVTGSTDTQYF
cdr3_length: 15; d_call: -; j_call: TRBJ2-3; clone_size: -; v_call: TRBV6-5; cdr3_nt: TGTGCCAGCAGTTACTCGATTAGCGGTGGAGATACGCAGTATTTT; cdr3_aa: CASSYSISGGDTQYF
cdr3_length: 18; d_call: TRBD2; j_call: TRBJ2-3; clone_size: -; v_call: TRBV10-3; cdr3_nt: TGTGCCATCAGTGCCGGGACTAGCGGGACAAGAGACACAGATACGCAGTATTTT; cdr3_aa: CAISAGTSGTRDTDTQYF
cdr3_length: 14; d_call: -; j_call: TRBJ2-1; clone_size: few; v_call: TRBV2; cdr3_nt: TGTGCCAGCAGATGGCCGGGAAATAACAATGAGCAGTTCTTC; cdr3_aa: CASRWPGNNNEQFF
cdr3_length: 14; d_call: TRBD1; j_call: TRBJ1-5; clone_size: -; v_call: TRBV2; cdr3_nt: TGTGCCAGCAGCCGGGACAGGGGGAACCAGCCCCAGCATTTT; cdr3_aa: CASSRDRGNQPQHF
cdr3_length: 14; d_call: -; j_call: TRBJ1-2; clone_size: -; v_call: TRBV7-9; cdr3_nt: TGTGCCAGCAGTTTTGCCACTTTCAACTATGGCTACACCTTC; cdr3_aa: CASSFATFNYGYTF
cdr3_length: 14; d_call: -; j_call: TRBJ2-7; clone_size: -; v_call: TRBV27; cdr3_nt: TGTGCCAGCACCCACCCAGGGTCTCGGTACGAGCAGTACTTC; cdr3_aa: CASTHPGSRYEQYF
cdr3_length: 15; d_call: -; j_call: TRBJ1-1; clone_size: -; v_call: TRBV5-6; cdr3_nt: TGTGCCAGCAGCTTGCTCCCAGGCCGGAACACTGAAGCTTTCTTT; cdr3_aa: CASSLLPGRNTEAFF
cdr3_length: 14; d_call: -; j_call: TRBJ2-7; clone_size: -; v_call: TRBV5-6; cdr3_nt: TGTGCCAGCAGCTTTCTCGGGAACACCTACGAGCAGTACTTC; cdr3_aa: CASSFLGNTYEQYF
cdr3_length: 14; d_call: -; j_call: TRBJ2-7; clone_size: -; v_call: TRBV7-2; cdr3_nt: TGTGCCAGCAGCTTCCTGGGCAGTTCCTACGAGCAGTACTTC; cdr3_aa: CASSFLGSSYEQYF
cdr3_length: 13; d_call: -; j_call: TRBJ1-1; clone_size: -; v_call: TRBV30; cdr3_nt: TGTGCCTGGAGTGTATGGAGACGGACTGAAGCTTTCTTT; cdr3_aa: CAWSVWRRTEAFF
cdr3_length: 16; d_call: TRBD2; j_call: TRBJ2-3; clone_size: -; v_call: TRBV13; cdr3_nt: TGTGCCAGCAGCCCGCGAATGGCTAGCGGATCAGATACGCAGTATTTT; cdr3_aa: CASSPRMASGSDTQYF
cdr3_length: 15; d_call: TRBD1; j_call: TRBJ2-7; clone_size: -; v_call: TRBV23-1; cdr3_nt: TGCGCCAGCAGTCGATCCGGGACAGGGCAAGGCGAGCAGTACTTC; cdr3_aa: CASSRSGTGQGEQYF
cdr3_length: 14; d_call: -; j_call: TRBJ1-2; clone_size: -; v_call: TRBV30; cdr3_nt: TGTGCCTGGAGTGAGGTGGACTTCCACTATGGCTACACCTTC; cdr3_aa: CAWSEVDFHYGYTF
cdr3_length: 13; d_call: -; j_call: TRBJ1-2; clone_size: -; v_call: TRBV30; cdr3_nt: TGTGCCTGGAGTCTATCAGGAGGGCGTGGCTACACCTTC; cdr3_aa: CAWSLSGGRGYTF
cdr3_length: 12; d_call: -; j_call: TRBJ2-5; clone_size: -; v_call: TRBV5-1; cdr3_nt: TGCGCCAGCAGCTTGGCCGGGGAGACCCAGTACTTC; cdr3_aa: CASSLAGETQYF
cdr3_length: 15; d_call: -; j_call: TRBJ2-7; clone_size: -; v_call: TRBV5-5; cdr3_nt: TGTGCCAGCAGCCGTCCGGGATCCGGGGATCGCGAGCAGTACTTC; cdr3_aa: CASSRPGSGDREQYF
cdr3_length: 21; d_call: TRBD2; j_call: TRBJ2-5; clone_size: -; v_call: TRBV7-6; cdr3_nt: TGTGCCAGCAGCAAAGTACAACAGGCTCCGGGACTAGCGGGAGCCTCGGAGACCCAGTACTTC; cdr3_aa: CASSKVQQAPGLAGASETQYF
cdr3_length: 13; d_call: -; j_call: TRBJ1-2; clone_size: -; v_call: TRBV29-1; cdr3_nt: TGCAGCGTTGGCGGCGTCGGGGGGCGAGGCTACACCTTC; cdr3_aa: CSVGGVGGRGYTF
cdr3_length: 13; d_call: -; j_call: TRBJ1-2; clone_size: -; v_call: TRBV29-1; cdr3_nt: TGCAGCGTTCAACAGGACAGCTCATATGGCTACACCTTC; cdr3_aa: CSVQQDSSYGYTF
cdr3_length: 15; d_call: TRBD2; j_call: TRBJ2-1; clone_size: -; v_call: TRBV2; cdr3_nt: TGTGCCAGCAGTTGGCTAGCGGGAGGGGGGAATGAGCAGTTCTTC; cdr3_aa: CASSWLAGGGNEQFF
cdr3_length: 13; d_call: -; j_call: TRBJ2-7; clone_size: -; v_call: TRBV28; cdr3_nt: TGTGCCAGCAAGTATTGGCCAGGGCACGAGCAGTACTTC; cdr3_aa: CASKYWPGHEQYF
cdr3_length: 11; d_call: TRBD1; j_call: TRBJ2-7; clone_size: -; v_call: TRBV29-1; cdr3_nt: TGCAGCGGGGGACAGTTCTACGAGCAGTACTTC; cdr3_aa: CSGGQFYEQYF
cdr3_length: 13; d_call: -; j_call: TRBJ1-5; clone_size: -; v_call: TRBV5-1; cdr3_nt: TGCGCCAGCAGCTTGGACAGGGATCAGCCCCAGCATTTT; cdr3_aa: CASSLDRDQPQHF
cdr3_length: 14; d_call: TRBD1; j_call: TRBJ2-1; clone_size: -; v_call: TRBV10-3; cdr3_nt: TGTGCCATCAGGAGACAGGGGGAATTTCTCGAGCAGTTCTTC; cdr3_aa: CAIRRQGEFLEQFF
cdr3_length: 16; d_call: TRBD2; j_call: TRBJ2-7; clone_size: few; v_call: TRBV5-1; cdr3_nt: TGCGCCAGCAGCTTGGCCGGGAGCGGGATCTCCTACGAGCAGTACTTC; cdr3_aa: CASSLAGSGISYEQYF
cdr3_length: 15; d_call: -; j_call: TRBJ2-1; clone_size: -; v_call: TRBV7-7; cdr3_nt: TGTGCCAGCAGCCTGTACGTAGGAGACTACAATGAGCAGTTCTTC; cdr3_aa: CASSLYVGDYNEQFF
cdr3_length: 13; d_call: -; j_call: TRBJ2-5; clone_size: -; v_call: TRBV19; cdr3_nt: TGTGCCAGTCAGGGACTCCGCAGAGAGACCCAGTACTTC; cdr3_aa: CASQGLRRETQYF
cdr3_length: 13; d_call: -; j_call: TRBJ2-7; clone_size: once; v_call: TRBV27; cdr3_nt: TGTGCCAGCAGCTTCCCCGGGAGAGGCGAGCAGTACTTC; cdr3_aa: CASSFPGRGEQYF
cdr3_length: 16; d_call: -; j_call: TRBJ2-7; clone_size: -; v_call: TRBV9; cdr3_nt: TGTGCCAGCGGCAGCCCAATGGGGGGGCGAACCTACGAGCAGTACTTC; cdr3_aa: CASGSPMGGRTYEQYF
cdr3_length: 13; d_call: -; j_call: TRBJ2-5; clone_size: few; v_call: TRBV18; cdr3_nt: TGTGCCAGCTCACCAGCGAGCCAAGAGACCCAGTACTTC; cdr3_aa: CASSPASQETQYF
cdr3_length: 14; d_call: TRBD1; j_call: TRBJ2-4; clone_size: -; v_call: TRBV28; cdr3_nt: TGTGCCAGCAGAGGGACAGGGAATGGAAACATTCAGTACTTC; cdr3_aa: CASRGTGNGNIQYF
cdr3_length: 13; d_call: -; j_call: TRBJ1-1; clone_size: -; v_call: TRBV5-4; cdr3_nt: TGTGCCAGCTCTATGGGGGGAGGCACTGAAGCTTTCTTT; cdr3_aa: CASSMGGGTEAFF
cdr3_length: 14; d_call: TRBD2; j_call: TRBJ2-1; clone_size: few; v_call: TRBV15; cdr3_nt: TGTGCCACCAGCATTACTAGCGGGAGCAATGAGCAGTTCTTC; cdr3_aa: CATSITSGSNEQFF
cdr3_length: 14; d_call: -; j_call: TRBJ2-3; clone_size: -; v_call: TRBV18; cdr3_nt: TGTGCCAGCTCCCGGCAGGCTAGCACAGATACGCAGTATTTT; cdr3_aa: CASSRQASTDTQYF
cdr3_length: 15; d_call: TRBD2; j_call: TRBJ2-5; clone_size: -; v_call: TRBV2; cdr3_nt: TGTGCCAGCAGGGTAGGGACTAGCGGGGTAGAGACCCAGTACTTC; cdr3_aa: CASRVGTSGVETQYF
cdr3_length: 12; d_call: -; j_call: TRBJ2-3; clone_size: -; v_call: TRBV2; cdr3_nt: TGTGCCAGCAGGGAGAGGGCAGATACGCAGTATTTT; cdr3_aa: CASRERADTQYF
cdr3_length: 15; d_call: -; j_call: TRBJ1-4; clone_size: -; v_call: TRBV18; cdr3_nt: TGTGCCAGCTCACCACCTATTACAACTAATGAAAAACTGTTTTTT; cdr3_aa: CASSPPITTNEKLFF
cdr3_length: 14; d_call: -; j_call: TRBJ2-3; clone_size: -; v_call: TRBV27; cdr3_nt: TGTGCCAGCACACGGACAGTTAGCACAGATACGCAGTATTTT; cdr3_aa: CASTRTVSTDTQYF
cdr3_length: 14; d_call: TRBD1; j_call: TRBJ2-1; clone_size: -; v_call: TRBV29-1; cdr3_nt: TGCAGCGTTGAATGGATCGGACAGGGGCTAGAGCAGTTCTTC; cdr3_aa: CSVEWIGQGLEQFF
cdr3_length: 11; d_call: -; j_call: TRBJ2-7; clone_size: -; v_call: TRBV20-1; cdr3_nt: TGCAGTGCTGCGAGCTCCTACGAGCAGTACTTC; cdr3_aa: CSAASSYEQYF
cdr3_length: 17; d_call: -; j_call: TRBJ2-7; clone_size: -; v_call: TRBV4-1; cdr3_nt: TGCGCCAGCAGCCAAGATTTTAGACAGAAGAGCTCCTACGAGCAGTACTTC; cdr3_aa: CASSQDFRQKSSYEQYF
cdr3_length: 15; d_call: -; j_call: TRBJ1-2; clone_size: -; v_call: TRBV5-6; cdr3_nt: TGTGCCAGCAGTCGCGCCGGGTCACCTAACTATGGCTACACCTTC; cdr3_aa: CASSRAGSPNYGYTF
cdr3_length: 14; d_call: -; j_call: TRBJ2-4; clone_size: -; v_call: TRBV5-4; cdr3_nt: TGTGCCAGCAGCTTGATGGGAGCTAAAAACATTCAGTACTTC; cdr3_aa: CASSLMGAKNIQYF
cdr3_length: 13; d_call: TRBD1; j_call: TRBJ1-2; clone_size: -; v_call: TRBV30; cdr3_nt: TGTGCCTGGAGTCTAGGGGGCGATTTGGGCTACACCTTC; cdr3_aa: CAWSLGGDLGYTF
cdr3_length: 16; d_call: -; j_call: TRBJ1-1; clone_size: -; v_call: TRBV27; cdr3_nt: TGTGCCAGCACCCCGTCCAGGGCAGTAATGAACACTGAAGCTTTCTTT; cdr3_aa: CASTPSRAVMNTEAFF
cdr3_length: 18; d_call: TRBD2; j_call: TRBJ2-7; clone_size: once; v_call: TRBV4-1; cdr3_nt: TGCGCCAGCAGCCTGCTTGGGACTAGCGCGCTTGAGTTCTACGAGCAGTACTTC; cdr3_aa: CASSLLGTSALEFYEQYF
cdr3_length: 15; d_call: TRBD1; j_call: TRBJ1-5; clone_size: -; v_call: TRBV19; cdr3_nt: TGTGCCAGTAGTATCGGGACAGGGGCCGATCAGCCCCAGCATTTT; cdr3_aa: CASSIGTGADQPQHF
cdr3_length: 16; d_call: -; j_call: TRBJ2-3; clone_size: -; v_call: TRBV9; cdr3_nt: TGTGCCAGCACCCCTTTGGGCGGGACAGTCACAGATACGCAGTATTTT; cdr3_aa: CASTPLGGTVTDTQYF
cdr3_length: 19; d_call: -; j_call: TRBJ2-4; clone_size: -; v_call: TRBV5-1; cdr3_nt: TGCGCCAGCAGCCCCACTCCCTTAACAGGGCTTTCGGTCAAAAACATTCAGTACTTC; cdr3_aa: CASSPTPLTGLSVKNIQYF
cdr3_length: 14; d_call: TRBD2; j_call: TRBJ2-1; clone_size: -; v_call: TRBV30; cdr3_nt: TGTGCCTGGAGTAAAGCGGGAGAATGGAATGAGCAGTTCTTC; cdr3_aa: CAWSKAGEWNEQFF
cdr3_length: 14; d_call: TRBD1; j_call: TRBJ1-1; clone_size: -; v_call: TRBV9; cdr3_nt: TGTGCCAGCAGCTTTCAACAGGGGGACACTGAAGCTTTCTTT; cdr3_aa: CASSFQQGDTEAFF
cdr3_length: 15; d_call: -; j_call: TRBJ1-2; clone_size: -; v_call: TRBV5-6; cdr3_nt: TGTGCCAGCAGCCGGATATCGGGGGTCCACTATGGCTACACCTTC; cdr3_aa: CASSRISGVHYGYTF
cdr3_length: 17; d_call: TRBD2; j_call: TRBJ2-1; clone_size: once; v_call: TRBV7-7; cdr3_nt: TGTGCCAGCAGCTCGGGTCACTCCGGGACTAGCGGCAATGAGCAGTTCTTC; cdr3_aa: CASSSGHSGTSGNEQFF
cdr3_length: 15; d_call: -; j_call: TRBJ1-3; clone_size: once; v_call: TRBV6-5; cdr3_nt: TGTGCCAGCACCCCAGGGGAATTTCCTGGAAACACCATATATTTT; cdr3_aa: CASTPGEFPGNTIYF
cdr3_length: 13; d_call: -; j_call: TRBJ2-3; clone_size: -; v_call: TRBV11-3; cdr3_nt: TGTGCCAGCAGCCCGGCAGGGGGGATTACGCAGTATTTT; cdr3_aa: CASSPAGGITQYF